This record covers a single TCR beta chain. The antigen is not known. The junction and the germline gene differ at one end; a read error may be behind it. Together with a sample-barcoded 5' primer, a J-beta primer mix was included in a second PCR lasting roughly 6 to 12 cycles. The authors tagged each cDNA molecule using a template-switch adaptor with 12 random nucleotides. Each CDR3 protein is one row after TCRdb ran MiXCR on the 5' RACE reads. This table has 950,000 to 1,200,000 distinct CDR3 sequences, 35% to 45% appearing once. Extractions gave at least 5.5 micrograms of total RNA per sample. This sample stems from a study of blood T cells in healthy people across ages. Study-wide points: There were more naive CD4+ cells and higher diversity in long-lived donors than in aged donors.

The CDR3 is made up of 12 amino acids. CDR1 and CDR2 from the germline V gene are SNHLY and FYNNEI. J is TRBJ2-7 and V is TRBV2; D remains ambiguous. The sequenced sample was blood. The sequence was collected from a man aged 18 to 29 in good health. CDR3 nucleotide sequence: TGTGCCTGCAGCTACAGCTACTACGAGCAGTACTTC. This encodes CACSYSYYEQYF.